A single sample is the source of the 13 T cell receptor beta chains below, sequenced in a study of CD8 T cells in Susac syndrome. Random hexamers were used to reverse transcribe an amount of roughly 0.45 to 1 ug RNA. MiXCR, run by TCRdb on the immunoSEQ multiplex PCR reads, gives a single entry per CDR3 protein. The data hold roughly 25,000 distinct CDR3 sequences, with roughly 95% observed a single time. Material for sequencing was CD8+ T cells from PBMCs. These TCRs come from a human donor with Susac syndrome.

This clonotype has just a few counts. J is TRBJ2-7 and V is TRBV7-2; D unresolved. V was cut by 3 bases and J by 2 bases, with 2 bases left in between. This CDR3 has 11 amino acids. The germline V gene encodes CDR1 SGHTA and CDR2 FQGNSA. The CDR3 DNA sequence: TGTGCCAGCAGCTTTACCTACGAGCAGTACTTC. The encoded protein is CASSFTYEQYF. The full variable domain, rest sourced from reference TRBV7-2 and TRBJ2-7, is GAGVSQSPSNKVTEKGKDVELRCDPISGHTALYWYRQSLGQGLEFLIYFQGNSAPDKSGLPSDRFSAERTGGSVSTLTIQRTQQEDSAVYLCASSFTYEQYFGPGTRLTVT.

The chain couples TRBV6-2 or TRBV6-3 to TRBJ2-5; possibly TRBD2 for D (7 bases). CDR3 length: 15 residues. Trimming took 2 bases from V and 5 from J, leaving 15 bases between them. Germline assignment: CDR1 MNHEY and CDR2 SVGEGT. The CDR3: CASSYLGGPQETQYF. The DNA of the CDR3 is TGTGCCAGCAGTTACCTCGGGGGGCCCCAGGAGACCCAGTACTTC.

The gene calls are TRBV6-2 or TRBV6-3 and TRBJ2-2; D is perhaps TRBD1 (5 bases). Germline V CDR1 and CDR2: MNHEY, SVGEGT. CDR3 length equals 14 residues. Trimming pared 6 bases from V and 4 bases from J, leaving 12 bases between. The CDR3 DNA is TGTGCCAGCAGCCCAAGGGGATTCACCGGGGAGCTGTTTTTT. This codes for CASSPRGFTGELFF.

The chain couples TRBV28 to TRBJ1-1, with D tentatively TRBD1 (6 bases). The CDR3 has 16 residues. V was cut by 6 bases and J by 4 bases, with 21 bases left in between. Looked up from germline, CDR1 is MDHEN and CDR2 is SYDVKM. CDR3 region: CASSSQGAQGITEAFF. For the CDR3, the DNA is TGTGCCAGCAGCTCCCAAGGGGCTCAGGGGATCACTGAAGCTTTCTTT.

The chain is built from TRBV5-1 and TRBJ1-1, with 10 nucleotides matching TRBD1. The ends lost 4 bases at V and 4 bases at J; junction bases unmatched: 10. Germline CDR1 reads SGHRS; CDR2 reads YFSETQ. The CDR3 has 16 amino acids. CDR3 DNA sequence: TGCGCCAGCAGCAATACCGGGACAGGGGTGTTCACTGAAGCTTTCTTT. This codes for CASSNTGTGVFTEAFF. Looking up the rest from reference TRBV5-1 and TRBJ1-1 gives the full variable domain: KAGVTQTPRYLIKTRGQQVTLSCSPISGHRSVSWYQQTPGQGLQFLFEYFSETQRNKGNFPGRFSGRQFSNSRSEMNVSTLELGDSALYLCASSNTGTGVFTEAFFGQGTRLTVV.

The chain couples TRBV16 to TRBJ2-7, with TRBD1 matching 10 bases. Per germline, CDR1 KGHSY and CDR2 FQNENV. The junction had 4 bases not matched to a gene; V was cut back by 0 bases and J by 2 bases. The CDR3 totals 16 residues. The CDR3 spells CASSQSQTGGTYEQYF. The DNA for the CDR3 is TGTGCCAGCAGCCAATCGCAGACAGGGGGCACCTACGAGCAGTACTTC.

CDR3 sequence reads: CSARDLGETQYF. The CDR3 DNA is TGCAGTGCTAGAGATCTTGGCGAGACCCAGTACTTC. This chain connects TRBV20-1 to TRBJ2-5; unclear D gene. The V gene lost 0 bases and the J gene lost 5 bases, with 7 bases spanning the gap. The CDR3 covers 12 residues. Looked up from germline, CDR1 is DFQATT and CDR2 is SNEGSKA (reference sequence).

This CDR3 is CASSFSRQSSYNSPLHF. For the CDR3, the DNA is TGTGCCAGCAGCTTTAGTCGACAGAGCTCCTATAATTCACCCCTCCACTTT. The chain employs TRBV7-2 and TRBJ1-6, with D maybe TRBD1 (5 bases). The CDR3 has 17 amino acids. Trimming stripped 3 bases from V and 0 bases from J, with 12 bases between. Germline CDR1 and CDR2: SGHTA and FQGNSA.

The DNA of the CDR3 is TGTGCCAGTAGTATAGGGGACACAATTAATGAGCAGTTCTTC. Translation gives CASSIGDTINEQFF. The chain recombines TRBV19 with TRBJ2-1; possible D gene TRBD1, 6 bases. Per the germline V gene, CDR1 is LNHDA and CDR2 is SQIVND (reference sequence). The V and J ends lost 1 base and 7 bases respectively, with 11 bases between them. The length of the CDR3 is 14 residues.

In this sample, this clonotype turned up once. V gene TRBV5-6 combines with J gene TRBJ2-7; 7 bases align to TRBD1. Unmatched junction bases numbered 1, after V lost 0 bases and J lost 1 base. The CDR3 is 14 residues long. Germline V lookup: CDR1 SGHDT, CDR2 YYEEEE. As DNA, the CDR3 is TGTGCCAGCAGCTTGGGGGACAGATCCTACGAGCAGTACTTC. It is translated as CASSLGDRSYEQYF.

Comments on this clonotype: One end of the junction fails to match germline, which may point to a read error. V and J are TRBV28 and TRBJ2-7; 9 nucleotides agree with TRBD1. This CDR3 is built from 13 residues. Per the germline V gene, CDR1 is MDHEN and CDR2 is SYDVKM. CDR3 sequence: CASSFIWGTGFDF. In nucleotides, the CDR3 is TGTGCCAGCAGTTTTATTTGGGGGACAGGGTTCGACTTC. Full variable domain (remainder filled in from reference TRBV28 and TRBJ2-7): DVKVTQSSRYLVKRTGEKVFLECVQDMDHENMFWYRQDPGLGLRLIYFSYDVKMKEKGDIPEGYSVSREKKERFSLILESASTNQTSMYLCASSFIWGTGFDFGPGTRLTVT.

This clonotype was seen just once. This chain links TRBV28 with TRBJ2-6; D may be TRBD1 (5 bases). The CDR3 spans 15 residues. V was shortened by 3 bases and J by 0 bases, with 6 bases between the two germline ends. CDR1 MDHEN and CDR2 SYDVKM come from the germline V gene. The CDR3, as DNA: TGTGCCAGCAGTTTGACAGACTCTGGGGCCAACGTCCTGACTTTC. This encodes CASSLTDSGANVLTF.

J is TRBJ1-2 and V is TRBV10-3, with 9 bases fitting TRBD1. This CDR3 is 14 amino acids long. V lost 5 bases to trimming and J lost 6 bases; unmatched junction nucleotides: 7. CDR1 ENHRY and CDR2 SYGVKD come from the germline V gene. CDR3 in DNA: TGTGCCATCAGTTCCCGGGACAGGGCGAATGGCTACACCTTC. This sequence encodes CAISSRDRANGYTF.